This TCR beta chain was captured in a study of regulatory T cells in long-lasting Graves disease. Study-wide background: Treatment with antithyroid drugs for over 5 years, together with positive TSH receptor antibodies, meant persistent Graves' disease. Findings of the study overall: It was in persistent disease that TRBV28, TRBJ1-2 and TRBJ2-5 were favored.

This clonotype was observed at least ten times. Its antigen is still unknown. With iRepertoire HTBI primers and Arm-PCR of CDR3 regions, TCR beta libraries were built. TCRdb reprocessed the multiplex PCR reads via MiXCR and lists one record per CDR3 protein. The data show a few hundred thousand distinct CDR3 sequences, around 23% seen once. The CDR3 length is 14 residues. Looked up from germline, CDR1 is MGHDK and CDR2 is SYGVNS. V was trimmed by 1 base and J by 5 bases, leaving 11 bases between them. Time point denoted: persistent/refractory GD, antithyroid drugs over 5 years with positive TRAb. PBMC-extracted RNA yielded the TCR library.

The receptor comes from a woman between 40 and 55 years old with Graves disease. This material consisted of peripheral blood mononuclear cells (PBMCs), taken when the disease was refractory, from a patient treated with antithyroid drugs. The chain recombines TRBV25-1 with TRBJ2-5, with a weak D call TRBD2 (5 bases). As DNA, the CDR3 is TGTGCCAGCAGTGAATCGGGGTTGGGGGAGACCCAGTACTTC. Encoded protein: CASSESGLGETQYF.